This T cell receptor (beta chain) was observed in a study of T-cell reconstitution after alpha-beta-depleted transplantation in children (TCRdb year 2016). Background for the entire study: Using TCR repertoire profiling, the study quantitatively followed how T-cell immune reconstitution unfolded in children after TCRalphabeta/CD19-depleted allogeneic hematopoietic cell transplantation.

The germline V gene yields MNHNS for CDR1 and SASEGT for CDR2. Including cysteine and phenylalanine, the CDR3 has 14 amino acids. CDR3 DNA is the only sequence kept; it has 42 bases, read in frame from the first base. The V end gives up 7 bases and the J end 1 base, leaving 6 bases in the junction not matched to a gene. This clonotype was recorded a few times. Its antigen is not yet known. Base qualities are not recorded, but no much larger clone differs from it by a single base. What the research found in general, with its limitations: The high TCRbeta diversity at day 60 in some patients was ascribed to recipient T cells and intrathymic progenitors that had survived conditioning. Apparently early alphabetaT-cell count recovery about two months after transplant reportedly relied on only several hundred rapidly expanded clones derived from non-depleted graft cells. The frequencies of hyperexpanded clones fell over the following months, and after one year, T-cell counts and TCRbeta diversity were mostly attributed to newly produced T cells.

The treatment or condition label corresponds to: allogeneic hematopoietic cell transplantation with graft depleted of TCRalphabeta T cells and CD19 B cells. The transplant recipients were children given TCRalphabeta/CD19-depleted allogeneic hematopoietic cell grafts. Libraries came from PCR. The sequencing machine was an Illumina HiSeq 2500. To normalize quantification of the TCRbeta repertoire, the TCR libraries were built with molecular barcoding that relied on unique molecular identifiers. The public reads were quality trimmed at Q25 with fastp and then assembled into clones with MiXCR by TCRdb, keeping productive beta chains. CDR3 protein duplicates are merged, each entry listing the most common genes and DNA. The sample records 500,000 to 750,000 distinct CDR3 sequences, 10% to 15% of which are singletons. The top ten clonotypes cover about 2.2% of the sample.

The sample here was PBMCs, mostly from graft donor cells, taken 360 days after TCRalphabeta/CD19-depleted stem cell transplant. The sequence is built from TRBV6-1 and TRBJ1-1, with 7 junctional bases fitting TRBD1. The TCR sequence derives from a male patient between 10 and 17 years old who had a stem cell transplant for acute myeloid leukemia, so the T cells may come from the graft donor. This receptor carries the CDR3 CASTPGQRNTEAFF. The sequenced DNA: TGTGCCAGCACCCCGGGACAGAGGAACACTGAAGCTTTCTTT.